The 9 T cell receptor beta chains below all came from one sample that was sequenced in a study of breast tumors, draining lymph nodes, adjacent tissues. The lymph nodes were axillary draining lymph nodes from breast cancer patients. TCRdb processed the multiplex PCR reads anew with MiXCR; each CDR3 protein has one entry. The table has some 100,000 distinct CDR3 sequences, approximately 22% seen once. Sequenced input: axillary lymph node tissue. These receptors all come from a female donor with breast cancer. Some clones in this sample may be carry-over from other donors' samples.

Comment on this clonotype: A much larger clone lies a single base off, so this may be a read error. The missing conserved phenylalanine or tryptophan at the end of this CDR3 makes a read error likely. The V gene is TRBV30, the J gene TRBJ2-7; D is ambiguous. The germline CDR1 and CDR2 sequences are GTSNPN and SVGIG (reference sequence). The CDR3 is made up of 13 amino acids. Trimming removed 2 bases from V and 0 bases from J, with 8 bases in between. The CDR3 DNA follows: TGTGCCTGGAGTCGCAGCCGCTCCTACGAGCAGTACTCC. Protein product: CAWSRSRSYEQYS.

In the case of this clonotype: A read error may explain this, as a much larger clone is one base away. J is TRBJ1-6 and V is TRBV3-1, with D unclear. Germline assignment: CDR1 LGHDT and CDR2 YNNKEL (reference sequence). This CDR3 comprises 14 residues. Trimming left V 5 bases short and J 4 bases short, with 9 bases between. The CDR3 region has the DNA TGTGCCAGCAGCAAGGGTCGGTATAATTCACCCCTCCACTTT. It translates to CASSKGRYNSPLHF.

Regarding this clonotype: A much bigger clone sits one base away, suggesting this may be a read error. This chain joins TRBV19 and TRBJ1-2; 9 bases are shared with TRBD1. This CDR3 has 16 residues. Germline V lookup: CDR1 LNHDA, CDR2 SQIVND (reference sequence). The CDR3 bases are TGTGCCAGAACGGGACAGGGAGTCGGTGGAAACTATAGCTACACCTTC. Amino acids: CARTGQGVGGNYSYTF.

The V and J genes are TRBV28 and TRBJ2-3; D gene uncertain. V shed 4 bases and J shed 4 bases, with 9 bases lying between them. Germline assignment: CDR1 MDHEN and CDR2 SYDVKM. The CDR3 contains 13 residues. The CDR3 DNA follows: TGTGCCAGCAGTTCTGTAGGGCCAGATACGCAGTATTTT. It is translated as CASSSVGPDTQYF.

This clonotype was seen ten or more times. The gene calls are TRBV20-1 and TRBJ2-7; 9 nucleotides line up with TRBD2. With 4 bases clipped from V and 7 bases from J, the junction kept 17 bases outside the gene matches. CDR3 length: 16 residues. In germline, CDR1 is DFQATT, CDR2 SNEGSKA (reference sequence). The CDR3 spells CSATIGGGRAWGEQYF. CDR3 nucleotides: TGCAGTGCTACCATAGGGGGCGGGAGGGCCTGGGGGGAGCAGTACTTC.

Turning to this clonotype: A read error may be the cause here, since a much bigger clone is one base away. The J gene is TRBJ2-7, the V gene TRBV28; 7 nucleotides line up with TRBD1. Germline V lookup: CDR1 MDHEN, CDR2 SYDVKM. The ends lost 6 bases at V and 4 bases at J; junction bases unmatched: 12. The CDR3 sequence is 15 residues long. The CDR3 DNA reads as TGTGCCAGCAGCACGACCGAGACAGGGACATACGAGCAGTACTTC. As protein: CASSTTETGTYEQYF.

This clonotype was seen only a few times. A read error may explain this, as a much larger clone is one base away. As DNA, the CDR3 is TGTGCCAGCAGCGCCGGGAGGGACTACGAGCAGCACTTC. Translated: CASSAGRDYEQHF. The J gene is TRBJ2-7, the V gene TRBV5-5; 8 positions agree with TRBD2. The CDR3 is 13 residues long. In germline, CDR1 is SGHKS, CDR2 YYEKEE (reference sequence).

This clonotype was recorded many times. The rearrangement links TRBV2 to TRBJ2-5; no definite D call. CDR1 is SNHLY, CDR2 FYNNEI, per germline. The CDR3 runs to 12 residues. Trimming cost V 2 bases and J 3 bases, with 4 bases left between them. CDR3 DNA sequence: TGTGCCAGCAGTGAACAGAAAGAGACCCAGTACTTC. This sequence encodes CASSEQKETQYF.

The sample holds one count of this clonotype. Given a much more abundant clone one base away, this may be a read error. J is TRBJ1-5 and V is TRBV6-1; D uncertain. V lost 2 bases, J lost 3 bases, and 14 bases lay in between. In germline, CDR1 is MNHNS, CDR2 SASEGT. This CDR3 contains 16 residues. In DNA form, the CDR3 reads TGTGCCAGCAGTGAAAAGCCAGCTGGTCCCAATCAGCCCCAGCATTTT. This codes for CASSEKPAGPNQPQHF.